Detailed here is one TCR beta chain. Only one count was recorded for this clonotype. Its antigen is still unknown. There are no base qualities to consult, and no much larger clone falls within one base. A single read constitutes weak evidence. To prepare the library, 5' RACE was applied. For sequencing, an Illumina HiSeq 2500 was employed. The second PCR ran for roughly 7 to 12 cycles and used a J-beta primer mix along with a sample-barcoded 5' primer. A template-switch 5' adaptor carrying 12 random nucleotides introduced a unique molecular identifier onto each TCR beta cDNA molecule. Each sample yielded at least 2.5 million CDR3-containing paired-end reads. All of the RNA was converted into first-strand cDNA using the Mint cDNA synthesis kit, with a TRBC-specific oligonucleotide serving as the primer. Following uracil-DNA glycosylase treatment, a first 18-cycle PCR with universal primers M1SS and BC2_uni_R was performed on all cDNA. For the original study's pipeline: For normalization, 1 million high-quality reads, each with a distinct molecular identifier, were randomly selected from each sample. Reads with shared molecular identifiers were discarded instead of being binned into consensus sequences. CDR3 identification, clonotype clustering and error correction used MiTCR with a Q25 quality threshold and the strictest error-elimination algorithm. Lower-bound total TCR beta diversity was estimated with a nonparametric unseen species model using Euler transformation. TCRdb reprocessing: public reads trimmed at Q25 with fastp, clones called with MiXCR, in-frame beta chains kept. Every distinct CDR3 protein forms one entry, paired with its most common genes and DNA. It is TCRdb's table, rather than the study itself, that gives the V and J calls and clone size. For this sample the table gives around 800,000 distinct CDR3 sequences, of which 46% were detected only once. The ten largest clones represent approximately 18% of the sample.

This specimen belongs to a study of blood T cells in healthy people across ages (dated by TCRdb to 2014 to 2015). Context from the whole study: In model experiments, roughly one uniquely barcoded TCR beta cDNA molecule per two T cells was captured by template switching. To track age-related changes in TCR beta repertoire diversity, the study relied on deep sequencing normalized with unique cDNA molecular identifiers. The donors were split into four age groups: young (average around 15 years), middle-aged (39), aged (about 62) and long-lived (under 85). To avoid experimental bias, donors of different ages were randomly spread across the sequencing lanes. For two donors (one aged 18 to 30 and one aged 80 or older), the study analyzed two additional independent replicas of 1 million unique cDNA reads from the same blood draw. Beyond this particular receptor, the publication reports: Estimates of total diversity based on one million sequenced T cells were considered lower bounds and underestimates. There was a strong correlation between observed TCR beta diversity and the percentage of naive T cells measured by flow cytometry. Compared with the aged group, the long-lived group had more naive CD4+ T cells, fewer expanded clones and increased TCR diversity, a pattern suggesting age selection. Bulk unsorted PBMC profiling prevented conclusive comparison of naive and antigen-experienced compartments. Because the CMV infection status of the donors was unknown, age-related changes in expanded clonotypes may potentially have been confounded. As age increased, observed TCR beta diversity per million T cells dropped in a roughly linear way, and a significant reduction was already evident by age 40.

The donors were under 40 Caucasian individuals from Russia, aged roughly 6 to 95 years, who were systemically healthy. About 10 milliliters of peripheral blood were collected from each donor into EDTA-treated Vacutainer tubes. Ficoll-Paque density-gradient centrifugation was used to isolate PBMCs, with at least 7 million obtained per sample. Trizol reagent was used to extract total RNA from PBMCs, with at least 5.5 micrograms per sample. For every donor, flow cytometry on a PBMC aliquot measured the percentage of naive CD45RAhigh/CD27high T cells. This receptor was identified in a man at least 80 years old in good health. The specimen was blood.

CDR3 loop: CASSSRDKRTDTQYF. The DNA reads TGTGCCAGCAGCTCCCGGGACAAACGCACAGATACGCAGTATTTT. This sequence uses TRBV7-6 and TRBJ2-3; the D gene is perhaps TRBD1, on 6 matching bases. In the germline V gene, CDR1 corresponds to SGHVS and CDR2 to FNYEAQ. The cysteine opens and the phenylalanine closes a CDR3 of 15 amino acids. Only CDR3 DNA is held: 45 bases, read in frame from base 1. V sheds 4 bases and J sheds 1 base, leaving 12 bases between their ends.